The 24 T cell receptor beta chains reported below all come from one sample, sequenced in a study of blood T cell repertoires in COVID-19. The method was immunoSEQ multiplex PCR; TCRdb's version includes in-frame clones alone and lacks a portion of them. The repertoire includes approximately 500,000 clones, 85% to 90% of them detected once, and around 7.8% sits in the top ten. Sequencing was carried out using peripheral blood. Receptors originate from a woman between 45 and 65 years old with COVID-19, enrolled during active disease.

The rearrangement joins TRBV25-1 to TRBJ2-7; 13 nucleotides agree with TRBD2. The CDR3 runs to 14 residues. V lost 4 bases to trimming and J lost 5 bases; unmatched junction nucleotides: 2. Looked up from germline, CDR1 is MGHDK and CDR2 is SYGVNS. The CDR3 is CASSVTSGGNEQYF. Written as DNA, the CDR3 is TGTGCCAGCAGTGTGACTAGCGGGGGGAACGAGCAGTACTTC.

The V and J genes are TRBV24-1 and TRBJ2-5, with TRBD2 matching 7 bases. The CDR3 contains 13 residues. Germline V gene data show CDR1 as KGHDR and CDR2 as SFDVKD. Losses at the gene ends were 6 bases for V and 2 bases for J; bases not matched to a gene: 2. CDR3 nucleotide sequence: TGTGCCACCAGTCAGCGGGGACAAGAGACCCAGTACTTC. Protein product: CATSQRGQETQYF.

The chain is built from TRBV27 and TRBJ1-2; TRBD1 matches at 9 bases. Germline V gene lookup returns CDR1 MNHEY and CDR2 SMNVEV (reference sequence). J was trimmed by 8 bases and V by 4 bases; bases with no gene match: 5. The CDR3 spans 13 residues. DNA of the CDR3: TGTGCCAGCAGTTCACAGGGGGCTCGAGGCTACACCTTC. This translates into CASSSQGARGYTF.

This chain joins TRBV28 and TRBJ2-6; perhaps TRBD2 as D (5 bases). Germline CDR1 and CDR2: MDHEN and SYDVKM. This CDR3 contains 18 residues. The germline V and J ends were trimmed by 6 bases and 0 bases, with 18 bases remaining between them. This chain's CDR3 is CASRWRVTTPSGANVLTF. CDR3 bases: TGTGCCAGCAGATGGCGGGTGACCACCCCCTCTGGGGCCAACGTCCTGACTTTC.

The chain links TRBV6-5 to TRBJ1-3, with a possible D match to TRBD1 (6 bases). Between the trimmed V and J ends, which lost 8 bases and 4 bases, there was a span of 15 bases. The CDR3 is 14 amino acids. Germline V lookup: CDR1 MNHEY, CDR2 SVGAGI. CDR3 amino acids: CASLRGQGGNTIYF. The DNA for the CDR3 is TGTGCCAGCTTAAGAGGGCAGGGGGGAAACACCATATATTTT.

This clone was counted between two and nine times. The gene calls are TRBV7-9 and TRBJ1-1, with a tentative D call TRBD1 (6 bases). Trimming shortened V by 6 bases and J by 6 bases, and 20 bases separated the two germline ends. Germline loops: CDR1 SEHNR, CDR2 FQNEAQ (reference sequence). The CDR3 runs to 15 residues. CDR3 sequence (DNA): TGTGCCAGCAGTTTCACAGGGCACTTTCAATCTGAAGCTTTCTTT. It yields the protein CASSFTGHFQSEAFF.

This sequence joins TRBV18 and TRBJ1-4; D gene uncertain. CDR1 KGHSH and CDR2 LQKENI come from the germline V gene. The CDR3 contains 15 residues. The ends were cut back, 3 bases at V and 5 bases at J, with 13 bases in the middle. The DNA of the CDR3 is TGTGCCAGCTCACCCTGGCAGAAACCCAATGAAAAACTGTTTTTT. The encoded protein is CASSPWQKPNEKLFF.

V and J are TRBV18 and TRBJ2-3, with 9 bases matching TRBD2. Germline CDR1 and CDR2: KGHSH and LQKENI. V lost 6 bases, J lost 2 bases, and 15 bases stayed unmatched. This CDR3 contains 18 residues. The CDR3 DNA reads TGTGCCAGCTCGAGCGCGATTGCGGGGGGGCGTGCCACAGATACGCAGTATTTT. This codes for CASSSAIAGGRATDTQYF.

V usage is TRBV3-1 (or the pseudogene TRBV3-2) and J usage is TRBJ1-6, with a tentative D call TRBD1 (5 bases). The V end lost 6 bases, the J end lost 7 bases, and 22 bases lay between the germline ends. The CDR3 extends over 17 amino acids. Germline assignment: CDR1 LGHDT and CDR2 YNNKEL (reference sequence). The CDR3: CASRLLTAKAENSPLHF. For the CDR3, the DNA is TGTGCCAGCAGACTTTTGACAGCCAAGGCCGAGAATTCACCCCTCCACTTT.

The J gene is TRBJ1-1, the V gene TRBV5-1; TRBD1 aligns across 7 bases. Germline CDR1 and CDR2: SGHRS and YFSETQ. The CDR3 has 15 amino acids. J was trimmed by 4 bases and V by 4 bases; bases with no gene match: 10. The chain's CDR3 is CASSRTTGVGTEAFF. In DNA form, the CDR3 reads TGCGCCAGCAGCCGGACAACAGGGGTAGGCACTGAAGCTTTCTTT.

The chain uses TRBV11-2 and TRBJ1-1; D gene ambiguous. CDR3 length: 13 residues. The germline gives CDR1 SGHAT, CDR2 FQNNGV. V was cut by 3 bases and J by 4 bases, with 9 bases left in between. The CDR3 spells CASSFTPFTEAFF. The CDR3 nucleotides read TGTGCCAGCAGCTTCACACCCTTCACTGAAGCTTTCTTT.

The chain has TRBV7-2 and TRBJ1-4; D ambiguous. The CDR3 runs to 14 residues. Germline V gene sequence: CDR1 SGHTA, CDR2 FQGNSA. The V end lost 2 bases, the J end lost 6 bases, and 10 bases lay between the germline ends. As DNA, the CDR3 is TGTGCCAGCAGCTTATTACGGTTAGATGAAAAACTGTTTTTT. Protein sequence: CASSLLRLDEKLFF.

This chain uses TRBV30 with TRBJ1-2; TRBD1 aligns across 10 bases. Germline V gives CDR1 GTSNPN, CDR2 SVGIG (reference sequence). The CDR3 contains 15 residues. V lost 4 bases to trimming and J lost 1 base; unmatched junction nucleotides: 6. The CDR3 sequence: CAWNLDRGFNYGYTF. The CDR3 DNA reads TGTGCCTGGAACTTGGACAGGGGGTTTAACTATGGCTACACCTTC.

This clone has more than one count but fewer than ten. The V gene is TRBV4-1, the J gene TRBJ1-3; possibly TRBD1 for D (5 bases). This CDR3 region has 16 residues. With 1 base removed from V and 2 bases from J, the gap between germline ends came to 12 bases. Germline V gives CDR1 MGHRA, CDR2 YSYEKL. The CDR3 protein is CASSQAGILAGNTIYF. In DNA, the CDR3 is TGCGCCAGCAGCCAAGCAGGGATTTTAGCTGGAAACACCATATATTTT.

CDR3 DNA: TGTGCCAGCAGCTTGAGACAGGCCTACGAGCAGTACTTC. This translates into CASSLRQAYEQYF. This chain connects TRBV3-1 (or the pseudogene TRBV3-2) to TRBJ2-7; perhaps TRBD1 as D (6 bases). The CDR3 length is 13 residues. The germline CDR1 and CDR2 sequences are LGHDT and YNNKEL (reference sequence). V was pared by 5 bases and J by 2 bases, with 10 bases between.

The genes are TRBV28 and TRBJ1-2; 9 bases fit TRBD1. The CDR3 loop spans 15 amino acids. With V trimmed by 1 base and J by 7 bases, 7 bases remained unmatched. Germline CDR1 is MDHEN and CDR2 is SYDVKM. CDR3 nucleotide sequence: TGTGCCAGCAGTTTATACACAGGGGGCGTAGGTGGCTACACCTTC. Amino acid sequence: CASSLYTGGVGGYTF.

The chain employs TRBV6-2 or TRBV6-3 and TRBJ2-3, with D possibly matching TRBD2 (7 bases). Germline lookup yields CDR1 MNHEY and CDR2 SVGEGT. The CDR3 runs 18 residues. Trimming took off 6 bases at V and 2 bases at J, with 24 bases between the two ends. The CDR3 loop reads CASSPTLLGGPYTDTQYF. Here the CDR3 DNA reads TGTGCCAGCAGCCCTACCCTTTTGGGGGGGCCTTACACAGATACGCAGTATTTT.

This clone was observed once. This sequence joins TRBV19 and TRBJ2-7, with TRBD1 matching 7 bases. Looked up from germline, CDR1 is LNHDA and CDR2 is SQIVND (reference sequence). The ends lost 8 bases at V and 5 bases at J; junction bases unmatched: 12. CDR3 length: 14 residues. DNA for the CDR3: TGTGCCAGTTCCAATCCCGGGACAGTTGACGAGCAGTACTTC. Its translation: CASSNPGTVDEQYF.

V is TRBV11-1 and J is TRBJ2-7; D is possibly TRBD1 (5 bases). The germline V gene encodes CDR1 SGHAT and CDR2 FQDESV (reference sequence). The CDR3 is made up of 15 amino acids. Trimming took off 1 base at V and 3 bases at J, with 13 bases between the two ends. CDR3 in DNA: TGTGCCAGCAGCTTAGGGTTTGCCAGGGACTACGAGCAGTACTTC. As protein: CASSLGFARDYEQYF.

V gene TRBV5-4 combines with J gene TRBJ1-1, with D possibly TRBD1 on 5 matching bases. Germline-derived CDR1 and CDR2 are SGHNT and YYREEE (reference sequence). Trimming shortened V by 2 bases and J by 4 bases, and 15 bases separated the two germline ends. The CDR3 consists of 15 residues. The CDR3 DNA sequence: TGTGCCAGCAGCTTTGGGGCCCGCGGCGGCACTGAAGCTTTCTTT. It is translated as CASSFGARGGTEAFF.

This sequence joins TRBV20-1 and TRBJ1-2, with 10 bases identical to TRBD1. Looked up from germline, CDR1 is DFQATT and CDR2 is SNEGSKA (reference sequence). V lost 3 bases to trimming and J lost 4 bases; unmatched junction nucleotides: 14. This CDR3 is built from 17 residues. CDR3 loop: CSASSPSLRTGGYGYTF. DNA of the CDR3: TGCAGTGCTAGTAGCCCCTCCCTTCGGACAGGGGGCTATGGCTACACCTTC.

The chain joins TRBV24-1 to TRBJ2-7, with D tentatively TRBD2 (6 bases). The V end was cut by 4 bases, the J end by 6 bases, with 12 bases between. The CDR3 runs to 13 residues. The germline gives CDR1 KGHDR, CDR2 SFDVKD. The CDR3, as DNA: TGTGCCACCAGTGACCGCACTAGCTTCGAGCAGTACTTC. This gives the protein CATSDRTSFEQYF.

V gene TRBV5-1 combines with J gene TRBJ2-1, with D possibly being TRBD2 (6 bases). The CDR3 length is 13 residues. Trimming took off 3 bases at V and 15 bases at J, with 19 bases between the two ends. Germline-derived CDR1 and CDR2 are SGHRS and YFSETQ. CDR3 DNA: TGCGCCAGCAGCTCGGGACTCTCCCTTCTTCGGTTCTTC. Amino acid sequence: CASSSGLSLLRFF.

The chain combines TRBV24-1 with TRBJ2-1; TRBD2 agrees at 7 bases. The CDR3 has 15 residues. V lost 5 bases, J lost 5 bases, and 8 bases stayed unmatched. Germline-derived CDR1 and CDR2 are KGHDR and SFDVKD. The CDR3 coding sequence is TGTGCCACCAGTGGGGGGGGACGGAGAAACAATGAGCAGTTCTTC. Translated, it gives CATSGGGRRNNEQFF.